The 8 T cell receptor beta chains below come from one sample, sequenced in a study of prognosis after radiotherapy for stage I lung cancer. By two-round multiplex PCR, the TCR beta CDR3 was amplified from genomic DNA. First-round PCR employed TRBV- and TRBJ-specific primers for each gene. TCRdb processed the multiplex PCR reads anew with MiXCR; each CDR3 protein has one entry. Among about 12,000 distinct CDR3 sequences listed, 45% to 65% were seen once. The material sequenced was PBMCs, taken before or after stereotactic body radiation therapy (not recorded which). These receptors were collected from a donor aged 50 or older with non-small cell lung cancer.

The chain uses TRBV30 and TRBJ1-2; D remains ambiguous. This CDR3 is 13 amino acids long. Trimming stripped 8 bases from V and 0 bases from J, with 13 bases between. Looked up from germline, CDR1 is GTSNPN and CDR2 is SVGIG (reference sequence). The CDR3 region has the DNA TGTGCCGGCCCCGGCGAAACTAACTATGGCTACACCTTC. It yields the protein CAGPGETNYGYTF.

In its sample, this clonotype was seen once. One end of the junction is discordant with germline, which a read error may explain. The rearrangement links TRBV11-2 to TRBJ2-2; TRBD1 agrees at 7 bases. This CDR3 is built from 15 residues. Germline V gene data show CDR1 as SGHAT and CDR2 as FQNNGV. This chain's CDR3 is CASSLGTVGSGELFF. The DNA of the CDR3 is TGTGCCAGCAGTTTAGGGACAGTGGGATCCGGGGAGCTGTTTTTT.

In its sample, this clonotype ranks as medium-sized (0.01 to 0.1%). This chain uses TRBV7-2 with TRBJ2-1; TRBD2 aligns across 12 bases. Looked up from germline, CDR1 is SGHTA and CDR2 is FQGNSA. The CDR3 is 16 residues long. Germline trimming cut 5 bases from V and 10 bases from J; bases unmatched to any gene: 12. CDR3: CASSVRLAGDPWEQFF. CDR3 nucleotides: TGTGCCAGCAGCGTCAGACTAGCGGGAGATCCGTGGGAGCAGTTCTTC. Supplemented by reference TRBV7-2 and TRBJ2-1, the full variable domain reads GAGVSQSPSNKVTEKGKDVELRCDPISGHTALYWYRQSLGQGLEFLIYFQGNSAPDKSGLPSDRFSAERTGGSVSTLTIQRTQQEDSAVYLCASSVRLAGDPWEQFFGPGTRLTVL.

Concerning this clonotype: A far more abundant clone sits one base away, making this likely a read error. The chain is built from TRBV7-6 and TRBJ2-5; D remains unclear. Matching the DNA end better, TRBJ2-1 makes the J call doubtful. The CDR3 consists of 14 residues. CDR1 and CDR2 (germline): SGHVS, FNYEAQ. For the CDR3, the DNA is TGTGCCAGCAGCTTAGTGGCCGTAAACAATGAGCAGTTCTTC. Translation gives CASSLVAVNNEQFF.

CDR3 DNA sequence: TGTGCCAGTAGTCGGCAGGGGGTCAACGCTAACTATGGCTACACCTTC. Translated, it gives CASSRQGVNANYGYTF. The rearrangement links TRBV19 to TRBJ1-2; 7 nucleotides align to TRBD1. The CDR3 is 16 residues long. CDR1 is LNHDA and CDR2 is SQIVND in the germline V gene (reference sequence). V was pared by 5 bases and J by 0 bases, with 9 bases of the junction left unmatched.

This clonotype is medium-sized by share. V and J are TRBV12-3 or TRBV12-4 and TRBJ2-7; the match to TRBD1 covers 9 bases. This CDR3 comprises 14 residues. Trimming at V came to 7 bases and at J to 7 bases, leaving 11 bases not matched to a gene. As DNA, the CDR3 is TGTGCCAGCACCCCGGGACAGGGACCTTGGGAGCAGTACTTC. Translated, it gives CASTPGQGPWEQYF.

Turning to this clonotype: A far larger clone is one nucleotide away, so this likely arose from a read error. The J gene is TRBJ2-1, the V gene TRBV14; D is possibly TRBD1 (6 bases). Between the trimmed V and J ends, which lost 3 bases and 10 bases, there was a span of 16 bases. Germline V lookup: CDR1 SGHDN, CDR2 FVKESK. The CDR3 spans 14 residues. The CDR3 sequence: CASSHLGQIGEQFF. The CDR3 DNA follows: TGTGCCAGCAGCCACTTAGGACAGATCGGCGAGCAGTTCTTC.

Remarks on this clonotype: The junction and the germline gene differ at one end; a read error may be behind it. The CDR3 protein is CASMGLAGRNERFF. CDR3 in DNA: TGTGCCAGCATGGGTTTAGCGGGAAGAAATGAGCGGTTCTTC. V is TRBV2 and J is TRBJ2-1; 8 bases agree with TRBD2. Germline CDR1 SNHLY, CDR2 FYNNEI. This CDR3 has 14 residues.